The clone carrying this T cell receptor (beta chain) was seen ten or more times. What it binds is unknown. Germline V gene lookup returns CDR1 SGHRS and CDR2 YFSETQ. Trimming took 6 bases from V and 1 from J, leaving 13 bases between them. The CDR3 length is 14 residues. The data were obtained in a study of CD8 T cells in ankylosing spondylitis. Study outcomes and limitations: Earlier reports found some motif variants in synovial fluid and blood in reactive arthritis. A TCR beta motif made of about 8 highly homologous variants seemed typical of ankylosing spondylitis blood. Disease-linked clones were reportedly significantly enriched in matched ankylosing spondylitis synovial fluid.

With molecular barcodes, quantitative 5'-RACE was used to make the TCR beta libraries. TCRdb itself ran the 5' RACE reads through MiXCR, one entry per CDR3 protein. This sample has over 450,000 distinct CDR3 sequences, with 9.5% to 15% found just once. The V gene is TRBV5-1, the J gene TRBJ1-1, with D possibly matching TRBD1 (6 bases). Sequencing input: blood, either unsorted or a sorted T cell fraction (not recorded which). The source of this sequence is a male donor with ankylosing spondylitis. The CDR3 nucleotides are TGCGCCAGCACCGTCGGGGGGCAGAACACTGAAGCTTTCTTT. Protein sequence: CASTVGGQNTEAFF.